A selection of T cell receptor beta chains follows, all from one sample in a study of T cell responses to AZD1222 COVID-19 vaccine. TCRdb keeps only in-frame clones here, not all; method: immunoSEQ multiplex PCR. This table has about 99,000 clones, 85% to 95% appearing once. Sequencing used peripheral blood, obtained on day 0 of AZD1222 vaccination. These receptors all come from an adult in good health. The CDR3 runs from the conserved cysteine through the conserved F or W. Each record gives: clone size, D gene, J gene, V gene, CDR3 DNA, CDR3 protein. D genes are given only for firm matches. Some rows mark clone size as missing; the rest say once, few, many or name a class of expanded clone.

>.|TRBD1|TRBJ2-4|TRBV7-2
TGTGCCAGCAGCTCCTCGGACAGGGTCAGTCAGTACTTC
CASSSSDRVSQYF
>.|.|TRBJ1-3|TRBV5-1
TGCGCCAGCAGCTTTACGGGAAGCTCTGGAAACACCATATATTTT
CASSFTGSSGNTIYF
>.|.|TRBJ2-6|TRBV28
TGTGCCAGCAGTTTATTTAACTCTGGGGCCAACGTCCTGACTTTC
CASSLFNSGANVLTF
>.|.|TRBJ2-7|TRBV6-2/TRBV6-3
TGTGCCAGCAGTTACATATGGGCTAGCGAGCAGTACTTC
CASSYIWASEQYF
>.|.|TRBJ1-1|TRBV29-1
TGCAGCGTTGGCCCGGGGCTGAACACTGAAGCTTTCTTT
CSVGPGLNTEAFF
>.|.|TRBJ1-3|TRBV18
TGTGCCAGCTCACCAGGGCCGGGGGCTGGAAACACCATATATTTT
CASSPGPGAGNTIYF
>.|.|TRBJ2-7|TRBV3-1/TRBV3-2
TGTGCCAGCAGCCAATCTCCCTACGAGCAGTACTTC
CASSQSPYEQYF
>.|TRBD2|TRBJ2-7|TRBV5-6
TGTGCCAGCAGCTTGGCCAGCGGGCTAGCGGCCTACGAGCAGTACTTC
CASSLASGLAAYEQYF
>.|.|TRBJ1-1|TRBV11-2
TGTGCCAGCAGCTTAAGTCGAGTGTTGGCGGACACTGAAGCTTTCTTT
CASSLSRVLADTEAFF
>.|TRBD2|TRBJ2-7|TRBV2
TGTGCCAGCGGGAGAGGGACTAGCGGCTACGAGCAGTACTTC
CASGRGTSGYEQYF
>.|TRBD2|TRBJ2-7|TRBV4-1
TGCGCCAGCAGCCAAGCGACTAGCGGCACCTACGAGCAGTACTTC
CASSQATSGTYEQYF
>.|.|TRBJ2-7|TRBV29-1
TGCAGCGTTGCCTTCCCAGGACAGTTCTACGAGCAGTACTTC
CSVAFPGQFYEQYF
>.|.|TRBJ1-2|TRBV30
TGTGCCTGGAGACCAACCGGCCTTGGGGGCTACACCTTC
CAWRPTGLGGYTF
>.|TRBD1|TRBJ1-6|TRBV7-2
TGTGCCAGCAGTCGAGTGGGACAGGGAGGAATTTCACCCCTCCACTTT
CASSRVGQGGISPLHF
>.|.|TRBJ1-3|TRBV10-3
TGTGCCATCAGAGAGAGCTCTGGAAACACCATATATTTT
CAIRESSGNTIYF
>.|.|TRBJ2-3|TRBV18
TGTGCCAGCTCACCTGAGGACGGAGATGGATTTGGTACGCAGTATTTT
CASSPEDGDGFGTQYF
>.|.|TRBJ1-5|TRBV28
TGTGCCAGCGAGGAAACGACAAATCAGCCCCAGCATTTT
CASEETTNQPQHF
>.|.|TRBJ1-2|TRBV27
TGTGCCAGCAGTCAATTTGGTGTGGGCGAGAACTATGGCTACACCTTC
CASSQFGVGENYGYTF
>once|TRBD2|TRBJ2-1|TRBV19
TGTGCCAGTAGTCCTAGCGGATCCTACAATGAGCAGTTCTTC
CASSPSGSYNEQFF
>.|TRBD1|TRBJ2-7|TRBV6-5
TGTGCCAGCTACCCCGCGGACAGGGCGAGCGAGCAGTACTTC
CASYPADRASEQYF
>.|.|TRBJ2-6|TRBV30
TGTGCCTGGAGTGGGGGCGCCAACGTCCTGACTTTC
CAWSGGANVLTF
>.|TRBD1|TRBJ2-7|TRBV7-2
TGTGCCAGCAGCTTAGCCTCCGGGACAGGCGGCTACGAGCAGTACTTC
CASSLASGTGGYEQYF
>.|TRBD1|TRBJ1-4|TRBV30
TGTGCCTGGGAACAGACAGGGAAGGGTGAAAAACTGTTTTTT
CAWEQTGKGEKLFF
>.|TRBD1|TRBJ2-5|TRBV27
TGTGCCAGCAGTTTATCGACAGGGGTTGAGACCCAGTACTTC
CASSLSTGVETQYF
>.|.|TRBJ2-7|TRBV28
TGTGCCAGCAGAACCGGGACTTCGCTTTACGAGCAGTACTTC
CASRTGTSLYEQYF
>.|TRBD1|TRBJ1-2|TRBV2
TGTGCCAGCATGAGAGGACAGGGGATTTATGGCTACACCTTC
CASMRGQGIYGYTF
>.|TRBD1|TRBJ1-5|TRBV5-1
TGCGCCAGCAGCCCCGGACAGGGTGGACAGCCCCAGCATTTT
CASSPGQGGQPQHF
>.|.|TRBJ2-1|TRBV19
TGTGCCAGTAGTATAGCCCAGGGGTCCTACAATGAGCAGTTCTTC
CASSIAQGSYNEQFF
>once|.|TRBJ1-3|TRBV5-1
TGCGCCAGCAGCTCCGGGGCGGGTAGCTCTGGAAACACCATATATTTT
CASSSGAGSSGNTIYF
>.|.|TRBJ1-2|TRBV20-1
TGCAGTGCTAGTCCCAGCTTTCAGAGCTACACCTTC
CSASPSFQSYTF
>few|.|TRBJ1-1|TRBV4-1
TGCGCCAGCAGCCAAGATCCCCATTCGAACACTGAAGCTTTCTTT
CASSQDPHSNTEAFF
>.|TRBD1|TRBJ1-1|TRBV19
TGTGCCAGTAGTCTAGACAGGGGGATGAACACTGAAGCTTTCTTT
CASSLDRGMNTEAFF
>.|TRBD1|TRBJ1-2|TRBV28
TGTGCCAGCAGTTTAACAGGGGATTTGGATGGCTACACCTTC
CASSLTGDLDGYTF
>.|.|TRBJ1-1|TRBV20-1
TGCAGTGCTGACGGAGACACTGAAGCTTTCTTT
CSADGDTEAFF
>.|.|TRBJ1-2|TRBV19
TGTGCCAGTAGTCTTGGGACGGATGGCTACACCTTC
CASSLGTDGYTF
>.|.|TRBJ2-7|TRBV18
TGTGCCAGCTCACCACCGACGAGAGCCGAGCAGTACTTC
CASSPPTRAEQYF
>.|TRBD2|TRBJ2-1|TRBV7-3
TGTGCCAGCAGCTTAGCGGGAGGGCCATCAAGTGAGCAGTTCTTC
CASSLAGGPSSEQFF
>.|.|TRBJ1-6|TRBV10-3
TGTGCCATCAGTGACTCCGTAAGGCGAAATTCACCCCTCCACTTT
CAISDSVRRNSPLHF